This T cell receptor beta chain was sequenced in a study of CD8+ T cells in alopecia areata. This CDR3 comprises 15 residues. Trimming removed 3 bases at V and 6 bases at J, with 17 bases between. Germline lookup yields CDR1 MNHNS and CDR2 SASEGT. For this clone: Its antigen is not identified.

Sorted populations comprised CD4+ and CD8+ T cells obtained from PBMCs. Study results and caveats: Normal-skin resident alphabeta T cells also appear among scalp sample sequences. More clonal than normal scalp was lesional scalp, particularly alopecia totalis/universalis.

Isolated RNA was reverse transcribed into cDNA used as the sequencing template. Libraries were prepared by immunoSEQ multiplex PCR; TCRdb keeps only in-frame clonotypes and omits some of them. The sample shows 95,000 to 110,000 clones, around 59% of them seen only once. Specimen: CD4+ T cells sorted from blood. V gene TRBV6-1 combines with J gene TRBJ1-1, with D perhaps TRBD1 (6 bases). The TCR was taken from a human donor in good health. CDR3 bases: TGTGCCAGCAGTGAGCGAGACAGGCCCCGCTCTGAAGCTTTCTTT. Encoded protein: CASSERDRPRSEAFF.